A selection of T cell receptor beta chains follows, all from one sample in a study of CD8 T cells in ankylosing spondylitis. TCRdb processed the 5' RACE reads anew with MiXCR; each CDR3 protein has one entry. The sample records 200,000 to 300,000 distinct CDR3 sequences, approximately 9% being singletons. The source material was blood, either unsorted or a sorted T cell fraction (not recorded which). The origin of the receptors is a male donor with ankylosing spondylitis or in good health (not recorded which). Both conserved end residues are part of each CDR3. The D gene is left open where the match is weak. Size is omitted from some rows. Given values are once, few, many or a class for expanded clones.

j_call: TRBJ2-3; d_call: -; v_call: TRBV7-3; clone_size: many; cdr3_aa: CASSLKYLEAEDPDTQYF; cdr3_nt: TGTGCCAGCAGCTTGAAATATCTGGAGGCAGAGGACCCAGATACGCAGTATTTT
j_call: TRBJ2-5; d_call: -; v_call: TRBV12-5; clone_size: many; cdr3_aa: CASGVTETQYF; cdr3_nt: TGTGCTAGTGGTGTGACTGAGACCCAGTACTTC
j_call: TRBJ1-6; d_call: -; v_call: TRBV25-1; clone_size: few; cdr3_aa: CASSDRGKWPLHF; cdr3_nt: TGTGCCAGCAGTGATCGGGGGAAGTGGCCCCTCCACTTT
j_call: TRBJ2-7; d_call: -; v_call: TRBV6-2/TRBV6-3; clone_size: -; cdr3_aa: CASRPRDSASGEQYF; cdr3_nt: TGTGCCAGCAGACCCCGGGACTCCGCCTCGGGGGAGCAGTACTTC
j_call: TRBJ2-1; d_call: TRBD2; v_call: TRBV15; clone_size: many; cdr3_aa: CATSRSPGLAAYNEQFF; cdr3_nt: TGTGCCACCAGCAGAAGTCCGGGACTAGCGGCCTACAATGAGCAGTTCTTC
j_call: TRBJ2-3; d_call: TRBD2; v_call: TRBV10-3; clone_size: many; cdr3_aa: CAISEASGSSDTQYF; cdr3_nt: TGTGCCATCAGTGAGGCTAGCGGGTCTTCGGATACGCAGTATTTT
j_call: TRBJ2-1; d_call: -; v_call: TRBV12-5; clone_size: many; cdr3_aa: CASGLADIYNEQFF; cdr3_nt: TGTGCTAGTGGTTTGGCCGACATTTACAATGAGCAGTTCTTC
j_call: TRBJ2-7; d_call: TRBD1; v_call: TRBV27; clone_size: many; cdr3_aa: CASSLLGTETYEQYF; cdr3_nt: TGTGCCAGCAGTTTATTGGGGACAGAGACCTACGAGCAGTACTTC
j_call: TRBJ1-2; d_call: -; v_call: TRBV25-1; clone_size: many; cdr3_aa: CASSESRTDYGYTF; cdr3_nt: TGTGCCAGCAGTGAATCCAGGACGGACTACGGCTACACCTTC
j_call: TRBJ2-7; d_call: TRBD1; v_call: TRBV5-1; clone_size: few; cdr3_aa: CASTPGQGGEQYF; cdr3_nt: TGCGCCAGCACTCCGGGACAGGGCGGTGAGCAGTACTTC
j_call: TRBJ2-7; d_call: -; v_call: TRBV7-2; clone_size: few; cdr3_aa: CASSFPGGPYEQYF; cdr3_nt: TGTGCCAGCAGCTTCCCAGGAGGACCTTACGAGCAGTACTTC
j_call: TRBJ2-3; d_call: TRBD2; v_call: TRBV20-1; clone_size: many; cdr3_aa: CSARVQAGEGTDTQYF; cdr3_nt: TGCAGTGCTAGAGTGCAGGCGGGAGAGGGCACAGATACGCAGTATTTT
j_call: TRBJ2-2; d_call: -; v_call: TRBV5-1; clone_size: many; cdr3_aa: CASSSGTRDTGELFF; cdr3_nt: TGCGCCAGCAGCTCGGGGACGAGAGACACCGGGGAGCTGTTTTTT
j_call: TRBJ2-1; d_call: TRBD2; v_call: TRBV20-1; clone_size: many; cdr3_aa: CSVPVTSGYNEQFF; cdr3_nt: TGCAGTGTTCCAGTCACTAGCGGCTACAATGAGCAGTTCTTC
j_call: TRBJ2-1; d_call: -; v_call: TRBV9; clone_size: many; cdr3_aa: CASRPSGTGSNEQFF; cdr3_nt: TGTGCCAGCAGACCTTCCGGGACGGGGAGCAATGAGCAGTTCTTC
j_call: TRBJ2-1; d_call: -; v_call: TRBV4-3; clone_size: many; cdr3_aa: CASSQDTGWNEQFF; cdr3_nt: TGCGCCAGCAGCCAAGACACAGGGTGGAATGAGCAGTTCTTC
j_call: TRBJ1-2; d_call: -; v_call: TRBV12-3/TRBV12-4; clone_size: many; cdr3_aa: CASWRESVYGYTF; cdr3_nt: TGTGCCAGCTGGAGGGAGAGCGTCTATGGCTACACCTTC
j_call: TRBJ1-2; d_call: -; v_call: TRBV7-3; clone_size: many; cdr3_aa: CASSSLTIMDYGYTF; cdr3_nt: TGTGCCAGCAGCTCCCTTACAATAATGGACTATGGCTACACCTTC
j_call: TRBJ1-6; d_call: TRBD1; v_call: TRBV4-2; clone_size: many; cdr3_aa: CASSLWGQPSSYNSPLHF; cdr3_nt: TGTGCCAGCAGCCTATGGGGACAGCCTAGCTCCTATAATTCACCCCTCCACTTT
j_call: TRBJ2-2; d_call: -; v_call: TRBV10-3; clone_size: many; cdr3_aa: CAISGVSEELFF; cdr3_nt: TGTGCCATCAGTGGGGTTTCGGAGGAGCTGTTTTTT
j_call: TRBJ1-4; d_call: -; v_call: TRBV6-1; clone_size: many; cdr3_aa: CASARVVNEKLFF; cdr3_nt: TGTGCCAGCGCCCGGGTTGTCAACGAAAAACTGTTTTTT
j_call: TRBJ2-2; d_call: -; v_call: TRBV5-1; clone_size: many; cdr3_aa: CASSFHGDTGELFF; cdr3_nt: TGCGCCAGCAGCTTCCACGGGGACACCGGGGAGCTGTTTTTT
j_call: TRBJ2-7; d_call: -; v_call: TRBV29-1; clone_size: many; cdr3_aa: CSVETVYEQYF; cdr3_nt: TGCAGCGTTGAAACGGTGTACGAGCAGTACTTC
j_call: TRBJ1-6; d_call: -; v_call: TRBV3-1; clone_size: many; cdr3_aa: CASSQEGRSPLHF; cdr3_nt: TGTGCCAGCAGCCAAGAAGGCAGATCACCCCTCCACTTT
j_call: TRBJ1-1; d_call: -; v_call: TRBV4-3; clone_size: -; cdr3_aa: CASSQDGRTMNTEAFF; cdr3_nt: TGCGCCAGCAGCCAAGACGGGCGGACAATGAACACTGAAGCTTTCTTT
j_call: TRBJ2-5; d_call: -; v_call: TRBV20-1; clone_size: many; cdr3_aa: CSAQSGYETQYF; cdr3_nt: TGCAGTGCTCAGTCTGGTTATGAGACCCAGTACTTC
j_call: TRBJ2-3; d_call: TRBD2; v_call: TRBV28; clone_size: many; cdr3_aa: CASSSAGGGVTDTQYF; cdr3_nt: TGTGCCAGCAGTTCAGCGGGAGGGGGGGTCACAGATACGCAGTATTTT
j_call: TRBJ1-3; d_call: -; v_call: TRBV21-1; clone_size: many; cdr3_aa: CASSEKLQGVTGNTIYF; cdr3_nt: TGTGCCAGCAGCGAGAAGTTACAGGGGGTAACAGGAAACACCATATATTTT
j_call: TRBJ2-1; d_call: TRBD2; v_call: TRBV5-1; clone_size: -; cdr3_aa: CASSFLWASGSDNEQFF; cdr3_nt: TGCGCCAGCAGCTTTTTATGGGCTAGCGGGAGTGACAATGAGCAGTTCTTC
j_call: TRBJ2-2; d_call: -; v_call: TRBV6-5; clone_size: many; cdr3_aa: CASSYEGGSTGELFF; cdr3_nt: TGTGCCAGCAGTTACGAGGGGGGAAGCACCGGGGAGCTGTTTTTT
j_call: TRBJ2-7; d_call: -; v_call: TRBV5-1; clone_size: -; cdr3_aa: CASSSEGGGYEQYF; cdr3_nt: TGCGCCAGCAGCTCAGAGGGCGGAGGCTACGAGCAGTACTTC
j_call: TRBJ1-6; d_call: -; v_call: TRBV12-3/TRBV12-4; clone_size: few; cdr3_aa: CASSRDINYNSPLHF; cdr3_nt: TGTGCCAGCAGTAGGGACATAAACTATAATTCACCCCTCCACTTT
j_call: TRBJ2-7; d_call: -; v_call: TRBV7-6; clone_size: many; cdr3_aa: CASSLGDIASYEQYF; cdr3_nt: TGTGCCAGCAGCTTAGGGGACATAGCCTCCTACGAGCAGTACTTC